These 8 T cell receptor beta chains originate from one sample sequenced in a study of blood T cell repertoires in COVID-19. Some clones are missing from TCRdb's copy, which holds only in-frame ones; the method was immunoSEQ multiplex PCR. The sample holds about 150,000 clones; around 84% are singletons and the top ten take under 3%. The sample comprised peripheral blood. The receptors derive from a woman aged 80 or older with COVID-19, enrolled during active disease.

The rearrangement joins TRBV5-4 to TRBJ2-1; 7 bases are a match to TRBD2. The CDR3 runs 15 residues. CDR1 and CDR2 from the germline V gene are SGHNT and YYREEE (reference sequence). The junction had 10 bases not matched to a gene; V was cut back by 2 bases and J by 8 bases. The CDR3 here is CASSFSGGRTDEQFF. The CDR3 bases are TGTGCCAGCAGCTTCTCGGGAGGAAGGACCGATGAGCAGTTCTTC.

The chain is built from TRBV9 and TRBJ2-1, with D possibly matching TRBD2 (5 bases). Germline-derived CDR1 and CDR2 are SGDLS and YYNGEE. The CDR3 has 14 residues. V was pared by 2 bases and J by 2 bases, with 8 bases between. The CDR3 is CASSVGMTYNEQFF. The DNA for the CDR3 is TGTGCCAGCAGCGTCGGGATGACCTACAATGAGCAGTTCTTC.

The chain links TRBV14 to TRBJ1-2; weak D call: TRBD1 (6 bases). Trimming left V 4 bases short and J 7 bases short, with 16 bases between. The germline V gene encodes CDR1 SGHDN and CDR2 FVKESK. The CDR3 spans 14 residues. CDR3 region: CASSRLTGSAGYTF. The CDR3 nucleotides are TGTGCCAGCAGCCGTTTAACAGGGTCGGCTGGCTACACCTTC.

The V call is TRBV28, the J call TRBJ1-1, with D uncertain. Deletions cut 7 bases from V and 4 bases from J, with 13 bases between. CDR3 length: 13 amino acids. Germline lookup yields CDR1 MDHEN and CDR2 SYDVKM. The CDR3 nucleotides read TGTGCCAGCAAGCGTCTAAGGCCCACTGAAGCTTTCTTT. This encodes CASKRLRPTEAFF.

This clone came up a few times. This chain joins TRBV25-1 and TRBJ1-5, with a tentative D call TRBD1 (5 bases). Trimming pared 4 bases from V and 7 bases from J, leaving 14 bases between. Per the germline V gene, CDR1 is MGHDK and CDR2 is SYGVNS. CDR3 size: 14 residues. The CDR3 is CASSGKNDRQPQHF. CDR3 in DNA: TGTGCCAGCAGTGGGAAAAATGACAGACAGCCCCAGCATTTT.

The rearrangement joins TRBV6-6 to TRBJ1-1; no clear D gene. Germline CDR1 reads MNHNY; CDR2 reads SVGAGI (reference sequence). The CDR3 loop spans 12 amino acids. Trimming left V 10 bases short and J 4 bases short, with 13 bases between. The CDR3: CAIQRGGTEAFF. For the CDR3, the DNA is TGTGCCATACAACGGGGAGGCACTGAAGCTTTCTTT.

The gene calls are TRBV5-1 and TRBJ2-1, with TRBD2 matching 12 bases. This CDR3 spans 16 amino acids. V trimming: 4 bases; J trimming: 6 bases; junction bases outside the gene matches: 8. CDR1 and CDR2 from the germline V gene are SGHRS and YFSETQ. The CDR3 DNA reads TGCGCCAGCAGCAATCAAAGACTAGCGGGAGCCAATGAGCAGTTCTTC. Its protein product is CASSNQRLAGANEQFF.

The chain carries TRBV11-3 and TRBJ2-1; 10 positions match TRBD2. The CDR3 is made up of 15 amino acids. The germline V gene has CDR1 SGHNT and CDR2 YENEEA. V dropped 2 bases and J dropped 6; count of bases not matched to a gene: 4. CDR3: CASSLLAGEINEQFF. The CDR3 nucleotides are TGTGCCAGCAGCTTACTAGCGGGAGAAATCAATGAGCAGTTCTTC.